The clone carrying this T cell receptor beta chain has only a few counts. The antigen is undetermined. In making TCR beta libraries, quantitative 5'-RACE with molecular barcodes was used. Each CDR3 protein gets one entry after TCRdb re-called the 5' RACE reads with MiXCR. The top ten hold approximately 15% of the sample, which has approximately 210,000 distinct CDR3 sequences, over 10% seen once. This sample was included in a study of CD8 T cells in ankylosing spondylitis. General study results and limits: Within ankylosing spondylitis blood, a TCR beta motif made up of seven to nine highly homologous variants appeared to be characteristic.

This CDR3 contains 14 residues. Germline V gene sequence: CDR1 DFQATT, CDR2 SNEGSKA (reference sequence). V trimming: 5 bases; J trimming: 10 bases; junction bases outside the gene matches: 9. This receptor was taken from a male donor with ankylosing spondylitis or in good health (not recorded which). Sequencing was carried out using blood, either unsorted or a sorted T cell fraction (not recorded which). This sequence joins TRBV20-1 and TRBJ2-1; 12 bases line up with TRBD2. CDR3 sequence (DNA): TGCAGTGCTCCCCCGAGGCTAGCGGGGGGGGAGCAGTTCTTC. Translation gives CSAPPRLAGGEQFF.